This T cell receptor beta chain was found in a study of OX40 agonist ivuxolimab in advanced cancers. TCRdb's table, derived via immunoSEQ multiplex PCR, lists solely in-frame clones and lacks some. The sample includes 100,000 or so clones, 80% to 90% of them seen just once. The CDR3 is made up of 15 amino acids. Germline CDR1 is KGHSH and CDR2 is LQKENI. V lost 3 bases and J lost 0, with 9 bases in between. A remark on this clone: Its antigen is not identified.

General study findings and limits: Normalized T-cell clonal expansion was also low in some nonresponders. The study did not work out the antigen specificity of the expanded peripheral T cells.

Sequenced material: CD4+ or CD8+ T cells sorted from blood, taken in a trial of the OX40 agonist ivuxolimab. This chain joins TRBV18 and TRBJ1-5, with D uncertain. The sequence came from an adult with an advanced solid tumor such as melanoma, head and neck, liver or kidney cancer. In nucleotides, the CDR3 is TGTGCCAGCTCACCTCAAAAGGATAGCAATCAGCCCCAGCATTTT. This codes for CASSPQKDSNQPQHF.